A selection of T cell receptor beta chains follows, all from one sample in a study of cytomegalovirus exposure and HLA in healthy donors. TCRdb keeps only in-frame clones here, not all; method: immunoSEQ multiplex PCR. There are 70,000 to 95,000 clones in the sample; roughly 60% occur only once, and 5.5% lies in the top ten. Sequencing was done on a sample of PBMCs. The source is a woman in her thirties in good health and CMV-seropositive. Each CDR3 is given with its conserved first and last residue. A D gene is named only where the DNA matches it firmly. Clone size is not always given. Where it is, it says once, few, many or a class for expanded clones.

V: TRBV18
D: TRBD2
J: TRBJ2-3
size: NA
CDR3: CASSPQSGGTDTQYF
DNA: TGTGCCAGCTCACCACAAAGCGGGGGCACAGATACGCAGTATTTT

V: TRBV9
D: NA
J: TRBJ2-5
size: NA
CDR3: CASSVVGRGKETQYF
DNA: TGTGCCAGCAGCGTAGTGGGCAGGGGAAAAGAGACCCAGTACTTC

V: TRBV19
D: NA
J: TRBJ1-6
size: NA
CDR3: CASSMDTQETGWDSPLHF
DNA: TGTGCCAGTAGTATGGATACCCAGGAGACAGGCTGGGATTCACCCCTCCACTTT

V: TRBV29-1
D: NA
J: TRBJ1-4
size: NA
CDR3: CSVAPGANEKLFF
DNA: TGCAGCGTTGCCCCGGGGGCTAATGAAAAACTGTTTTTT

V: TRBV5-1
D: NA
J: TRBJ2-3
size: few
CDR3: CASSSQAGTATSTDTQYF
DNA: TGCGCCAGCAGCTCCCAGGCGGGGACGGCTACTAGCACAGATACGCAGTATTTT

V: TRBV18
D: NA
J: TRBJ2-2
size: NA
CDR3: CASSSDITGELFF
DNA: TGTGCCAGCTCATCTGACATTACCGGGGAGCTGTTTTTT

V: TRBV7-9
D: NA
J: TRBJ2-3
size: NA
CDR3: CASSLAGGPTDTQYF
DNA: TGTGCCAGCAGCTTAGCGGGGGGTCCCACAGATACGCAGTATTTT

V: TRBV18
D: NA
J: TRBJ1-2
size: few
CDR3: CASSPGTSDYGYTF
DNA: TGTGCCAGCTCACCAGGCACAAGTGACTATGGCTACACCTTC

V: TRBV11-1
D: NA
J: TRBJ1-4
size: few
CDR3: CASSPGLRDEKLFF
DNA: TGTGCCAGCAGCCCGGGACTTCGGGATGAAAAACTGTTTTTT

V: TRBV28
D: TRBD1
J: TRBJ1-1
size: NA
CDR3: CATLRTGLNTEAFF
DNA: TGTGCCACCTTGAGGACAGGGTTGAACACTGAAGCTTTCTTT

V: TRBV7-6
D: NA
J: TRBJ2-5
size: NA
CDR3: CASSLTASKMETQYF
DNA: TGTGCCAGCAGCTTAACAGCTAGCAAGATGGAGACCCAGTACTTC

V: TRBV5-1
D: TRBD1
J: TRBJ2-5
size: NA
CDR3: CASSIDRVQETQYF
DNA: TGCGCCAGCAGCATAGACAGGGTACAAGAGACCCAGTACTTC

V: TRBV25-1
D: TRBD1
J: TRBJ2-7
size: NA
CDR3: CASSPIGGRDEQYF
DNA: TGTGCCAGCAGTCCAATAGGGGGCAGGGACGAGCAGTACTTC

V: TRBV27
D: NA
J: TRBJ2-2
size: few
CDR3: CASSLVRTATNTGELFF
DNA: TGTGCCAGCAGTTTAGTCAGAACAGCCACGAACACCGGGGAGCTGTTTTTT

V: TRBV6-5
D: NA
J: TRBJ2-1
size: NA
CDR3: CASSYLSGRSYNEQFF
DNA: TGTGCCAGCAGTTACTTAAGCGGTCGCTCCTACAATGAGCAGTTCTTC

V: TRBV15
D: NA
J: TRBJ1-1
size: NA
CDR3: CATSRDRRGQTEAFF
DNA: TGTGCCACCAGCAGAGATCGGAGAGGGCAGACTGAAGCTTTCTTT

V: TRBV7-8
D: NA
J: TRBJ1-1
size: NA
CDR3: CASSLLGRGNTEAFF
DNA: TGTGCCAGTAGCTTACTAGGCAGGGGGAACACTGAAGCTTTCTTT

V: TRBV4-2
D: NA
J: TRBJ2-7
size: NA
CDR3: CASSFELTVQGHNEQYF
DNA: TGTGCCAGCAGCTTTGAGTTGACAGTTCAAGGGCACAACGAGCAGTACTTC

V: TRBV7-3
D: NA
J: TRBJ2-2
size: NA
CDR3: CASSLGHGETGELFF
DNA: TGTGCCAGCAGCTTAGGTCACGGGGAGACCGGGGAGCTGTTTTTT

V: TRBV5-1
D: NA
J: TRBJ2-2
size: few
CDR3: CASRAEAANTGELFF
DNA: TGCGCCAGCAGGGCGGAGGCCGCGAACACCGGGGAGCTGTTTTTT

V: TRBV27
D: TRBD1
J: TRBJ1-2
size: NA
CDR3: CASSRTGGNYGYTF
DNA: TGTGCCAGCAGCCGGACAGGGGGCAACTATGGCTACACCTTC

V: TRBV11-2
D: NA
J: TRBJ1-3
size: NA
CDR3: CASSSQAGTGNTIYF
DNA: TGTGCCAGCAGCTCCCAGGCGGGGACTGGAAACACCATATATTTT

V: TRBV9
D: NA
J: TRBJ2-7
size: NA
CDR3: CASSVGGTDYEQYF
DNA: TGTGCCAGCAGCGTAGGCGGCACCGACTACGAGCAGTACTTC

V: TRBV5-1
D: NA
J: TRBJ1-2
size: NA
CDR3: CASSLDGGGYTF
DNA: TGCGCCAGCAGCTTGGACGGGGGTGGCTACACCTTC